This TCR beta chain originates from a study of Ad26.COV2.S vaccination and SARS-CoV-2 variants. Treatment indicated: some 19 received Ad26.COV2.S at low or high dose, single or two shots; several received placebo; per-sample allocation not given. The samples date from day 63 after the first vaccine or placebo injection. This table comes from immunoSEQ multiplex PCR, and its TCRdb copy is limited to in-frame clones, with some not included. The table includes approximately 450,000 clones, about 93% detected once. Per germline, CDR1 MNHNY and CDR2 SVGAGI (reference sequence). Trimming left V 6 bases short and J 9 bases short, with 11 bases between. CDR3 length equals 12 residues. This clone was detected once.

Material: peripheral blood, obtained in a trial of Ad26.COV2.S vaccine versus placebo. The chain recombines TRBV6-6 with TRBJ2-2; D gene unclear. This sequence originates from a person between 18 and 65 years old who received the Ad26.COV2.S COVID-19 vaccine or a placebo. CDR3 amino acids: CASSVLERELFF. CDR3 bases: TGTGCCAGCAGCGTATTAGAAAGGGAGCTGTTTTTT.